These 18 T cell receptor beta chains were sequenced from one sample in a study of OX40 agonist ivuxolimab in advanced cancers. Library preparation employed the immunoSEQ multiplex PCR assay. TCRdb limited this immuneACCESS table to in-frame rearrangements with V and J called. A share of clones is missing; checked studies link under half to unresolved V genes, and the rest is unexplained. The sample records more than 50,000 clones, 70% to 90% of which are singletons. Together, the top ten hold approximately 0.32% of the sample. The sample was CD4+ or CD8+ T cells sorted from blood, taken in a trial of the OX40 agonist ivuxolimab. The receptors originated from an adult with an advanced solid tumor such as melanoma, head and neck, liver or kidney cancer.

The chain has TRBV30 and TRBJ2-2; TRBD2 matches at 10 bases. This CDR3 contains 15 residues. CDR1 and CDR2 from the germline V gene are GTSNPN and SVGIG (reference sequence). The ends lost 0 bases at V and 6 bases at J; junction bases unmatched: 4. The CDR3 loop is CAWSVAGGHAGELFF. For the CDR3, the DNA is TGTGCCTGGAGTGTAGCGGGGGGGCATGCCGGGGAGCTGTTTTTT. Full variable domain (remainder filled in from reference TRBV30 and TRBJ2-2): SQTIHQWPATLVQPVGSPLSLECTVEGTSNPNLYWYRQAAGRGLQLLFYSVGIGQISSEVPQNLSASRPQDRQFILSSKKLLLSDSGFYLCAWSVAGGHAGELFFGEGSRLTVL.

The chain has TRBV5-4 and TRBJ1-1; D is ambiguous. V dropped 5 bases and J dropped 2 bases, with 7 bases sitting between them. Germline CDR1 is SGHNT and CDR2 is YYREEE (reference sequence). There are 12 residues in the CDR3. CDR3 sequence (DNA): TGTGCCAGCAGTTACGATAACACTGAAGCTTTCTTT. It encodes CASSYDNTEAFF.

J is TRBJ1-5 and V is TRBV19, with TRBD1 identical over 8 bases. There are 15 residues in the CDR3. Germline values: CDR1 LNHDA, CDR2 SQIVND (reference sequence). Trimming took 3 bases from V and 8 from J; bases not matched to a gene: 9. CDR3 in DNA: TGTGCCAGTAGTATCCGCGGACAGGGTAGGGAGCCCCAGCATTTT. Its protein product is CASSIRGQGREPQHF.

This chain joins TRBV12-2 and TRBJ2-7. TRBV12-2 is shown as a pseudogene. The length of the CDR3 is 15 residues. The CDR3 reads CASRSRLDGPYEQYF. In nucleotides, the CDR3 is TGTGCAAGTCGCTCCCGGCTAGACGGGCCCTACGAGCAGTACTTC.

V usage is TRBV5-1 and J usage is TRBJ2-2; D might be TRBD1 (6 bases). The CDR3 is 15 amino acids. The germline gives CDR1 SGHRS, CDR2 YFSETQ. V gave up 7 bases and J gave up 3 bases, with 16 bases separating them. The CDR3 DNA reads as TGCGCCAGCGGATTTGTAACAGGGCACACCGGGGAGCTGTTTTTT. Amino acid sequence: CASGFVTGHTGELFF.

The chain couples TRBV6-5 to TRBJ1-5, with 8 bases that match TRBD1. Losses at the gene ends were 6 bases for V and 4 bases for J; bases not matched to a gene: 5. Germline V gene lookup returns CDR1 MNHEY and CDR2 SVGAGI. This CDR3 has 14 amino acids. This chain's CDR3 is CASSRRQGNQPQHF. As DNA, the CDR3 is TGTGCCAGCAGCCGCCGACAGGGGAATCAGCCCCAGCATTTT.

V and J are TRBV27 and TRBJ2-7, with unresolved D. Germline V gives CDR1 MNHEY, CDR2 SMNVEV (reference sequence). Trimming pared 2 bases from V and 2 bases from J, leaving 13 bases between. The CDR3 length is 15 residues. The CDR3 nucleotides read TGTGCCAGCAGTTTAAATTGGGCTAGAACCTACGAGCAGTACTTC. Translating gives CASSLNWARTYEQYF.

The chain joins TRBV11-2 to TRBJ1-3; no firm D call. V was trimmed by 4 bases and J by 3 bases, leaving 4 bases between them. In germline, CDR1 is SGHAT, CDR2 FQNNGV. This CDR3 region has 12 residues. DNA of the CDR3: TGTGCCAGCAGCTCGGATGGAAACACCATATATTTT. It is translated as CASSSDGNTIYF.

The chain has TRBV19 and TRBJ2-7; TRBD2 is a possible D gene (5 bases). The V gene's germline CDR1 is LNHDA and CDR2 SQIVND (reference sequence). The CDR3 contains 14 residues. Trimming left V 1 base short and J 6 bases short, with 13 bases between. CDR3 region: CASSIGFGMLEQYF. The CDR3, as DNA: TGTGCCAGTAGTATAGGGTTCGGGATGCTCGAGCAGTACTTC.

The sample holds a few counts of this clone. This sequence joins TRBV13 and TRBJ2-1, with 12 bases matching TRBD2. CDR3 length: 16 amino acids. Germline loops: CDR1 PRHDT, CDR2 FYEKMQ (reference sequence). Trimming removed 1 base from V and 8 bases from J; junction bases left unmatched: 6. The CDR3 DNA follows: TGTGCCAGCAGCTTAGTGGAGCTAGCGGGGGGGCATGAGCAGTTCTTC. Its translation is CASSLVELAGGHEQFF.

CDR3 sequence reads: CASSLQPQGTNEKLFF. The CDR3 DNA reads TGCGCCAGCAGCCTGCAACCCCAGGGCACTAATGAAAAACTGTTTTTT. V usage is TRBV5-1 and J usage is TRBJ1-4; D may be TRBD1 (5 bases). Germline loops: CDR1 SGHRS, CDR2 YFSETQ. Trimming shortened V by 4 bases and J by 2 bases, and 15 bases separated the two germline ends. The CDR3 runs to 16 residues. Full variable domain (missing parts from reference TRBV5-1 and TRBJ1-4): KAGVTQTPRYLIKTRGQQVTLSCSPISGHRSVSWYQQTPGQGLQFLFEYFSETQRNKGNFPGRFSGRQFSNSRSEMNVSTLELGDSALYLCASSLQPQGTNEKLFFGSGTQLSVL.

This chain connects TRBV29-1 to TRBJ2-7; 9 nucleotides line up with TRBD1. Trimming at V came to 1 base and at J to 3 bases, leaving 1 base not matched to a gene. The CDR3 runs 13 residues. Germline CDR1 is SQVTM and CDR2 is ANQGSEA. CDR3 coding DNA: TGCAGCGTTGAAGGACAGGGGGTCTACGAGCAGTACTTC. Amino acid sequence: CSVEGQGVYEQYF.

The V gene is TRBV6-5, the J gene TRBJ2-7; the match to TRBD1 covers 9 bases. Germline V CDR1 and CDR2: MNHEY, SVGAGI. This CDR3 has 15 residues. The J segment lost 5 bases and the V segment lost 0 bases, leaving 5 bases of the junction unmatched. The CDR3 DNA reads TGTGCCAGCAGTTACTCCCGGGACAGGGTACACGAGCAGTACTTC. Its protein product is CASSYSRDRVHEQYF.

This clone was detected only once. The gene calls are TRBV25-1 and TRBJ2-5; no clear D gene. Germline V lookup: CDR1 MGHDK, CDR2 SYGVNS. This CDR3 has 15 residues. V lost 3 bases and J lost 1, with 12 bases in between. CDR3 DNA: TGTGCCAGCAGTGACCCCCGATCGATCCAAGAGACCCAGTACTTC. Residues: CASSDPRSIQETQYF.

V and J are TRBV2 and TRBJ2-1, with D perhaps TRBD1 (6 bases). The CDR3 runs 15 residues. V gave up 2 bases and J gave up 6 bases, with 14 bases separating them. In germline, CDR1 is SNHLY, CDR2 FYNNEI. CDR3: CASSENRVLGNEQFF. The CDR3 bases are TGTGCCAGCAGTGAAAACAGGGTCTTGGGCAATGAGCAGTTCTTC.

The V call is TRBV6-5, the J call TRBJ1-4; D ambiguous. This CDR3 has 15 amino acids. Germline CDR1 reads MNHEY; CDR2 reads SVGAGI. Trimming took 0 bases from V and 6 from J, leaving 11 bases between them. The DNA of the CDR3 is TGTGCCAGCAGTTACTCGGGCAGGCGGGATGAAAAACTGTTTTTT. Amino acids: CASSYSGRRDEKLFF.

The chain is built from TRBV7-9 and TRBJ2-7; a weak D match, TRBD1 (6 bases). With 5 bases removed from V and 2 bases from J, the gap between germline ends came to 25 bases. Per the germline V gene, CDR1 is SEHNR and CDR2 is FQNEAQ (reference sequence). The CDR3 loop spans 18 amino acids. This chain's CDR3 is CASSPTYRANRTPYEQYF. The CDR3 coding sequence is TGTGCCAGCAGCCCAACCTACAGGGCCAACCGTACACCCTACGAGCAGTACTTC.

About this clone: The same CDR3 also results from other DNA sequences found in this sample. The chain joins TRBV7-3 to TRBJ1-4, with D uncertain. CDR1 SGHTA and CDR2 FQGTGA come from the germline V gene. The CDR3 runs 15 residues. Trimming stripped 1 base from V and 3 bases from J, with 9 bases between. The CDR3: CASSLRGLPNEKLFF. CDR3 nucleotide sequence: TGTGCCAGCAGCTTAAGGGGTCTGCCTAATGAAAAACTGTTTTTT.